This T cell receptor beta chain was sequenced in a study of CD8+ T cells in alopecia areata. Investigators isolated RNA and reverse transcribed it into cDNA to act as the sequencing template. Profiled with immunoSEQ multiplex PCR; TCRdb holds only in-frame clones, not every one. The table shows about 30,000 clones, with roughly 60% occurring only once. Researchers gathered lesional scalp punch biopsies and peripheral blood from patients with alopecia areata. The authors sorted CD4+ and CD8+ T cells from PBMCs. With regard to this clone: Other DNA sequences in the same sample also yield this CDR3.

Source material: NKG2D-high CD8+ T cells sorted from blood. This TCR was recovered from a human donor with alopecia areata.

CDR3 sequence (DNA): TGTGCCAGCCGGGGGGGGACAGAAGCTTTCTTT. It encodes CASRGGTEAFF. The chain links TRBV25-1 to TRBJ1-1, with a possible D match to TRBD1 (6 bases). The CDR3 runs to 11 residues. Germline values: CDR1 MGHDK, CDR2 SYGVNS. Trimming left V 8 bases short and J 8 bases short, with 12 bases between. The variable domain in full, completed from reference TRBV25-1 and TRBJ1-1, reads EADIYQTPRYLVIGTGKKITLECSQTMGHDKMYWYQQDPGMELHLIHYSYGVNSTEKGDLSSESTVSRIRTEHFPLTLESARPSHTSQYLCASRGGTEAFFGQGTRLTVV.